This T cell receptor beta chain came from a study of blood T cells in healthy people across ages. Study-wide results and limits: There were more naive CD4+ cells and higher diversity in long-lived donors than in aged donors.

Comment on this clonotype: Its cognate antigen is unknown.

V lost 7 bases and J 5 bases, leaving 17 bases between the germline ends. The CDR3 totals 14 residues. Primed by a sample-barcoded 5' primer and a J-beta primer mix, a second PCR proceeded for about 6 to 11 cycles. TCRdb redid the calling of the 5' RACE reads with MiXCR, one entry per CDR3 protein. The sample records 1.2 million to 1.5 million distinct CDR3 sequences, 59% being singletons. The study drew donors from healthy Caucasian individuals in Russia aged about 6 to 90. This chain uses TRBV12-3 or TRBV12-4 with TRBJ1-2, with D hard to call. Input material: blood. This TCR was recovered from a man in his late teens or twenties in good health. CDR3 region: CASTGGRRKYGYTF. CDR3 DNA sequence: TGTGCCAGCACCGGAGGGCGACGGAAGTATGGCTACACCTTC.